This is a list of T cell receptor beta chains from one sample in a study of cytomegalovirus exposure and HLA in healthy donors. Measured with immunoSEQ multiplex PCR; TCRdb has only the in-frame clones, and not every one. The table has 75,000 to 90,000 clones, roughly 96% seen once. The sample taken for sequencing was PBMCs. Receptors were obtained from a woman younger than 30 in good health and CMV-seronegative. Both conserved end residues are part of each CDR3. Each record gives: J gene, V gene, CDR3 protein.

>TRBJ1-5|TRBV27
CASSLSTGVNQPQHF
>TRBJ1-5|TRBV30
CAWSDPGTGFGGQPQHF
>TRBJ1-6|TRBV2
CASSFGQGNSPLHF
>TRBJ2-1|TRBV27
CASSLTSGSGAEQFF
>TRBJ2-5|TRBV7-2
CASSLEGVRGTPLGETQYF
>TRBJ2-1|TRBV28
CASRRGPYNEQFF
>TRBJ1-1|TRBV5-1
CASSLDRGPTNTEAFF
>TRBJ1-4|TRBV7-2
CASSFTVNEKLFF
>TRBJ2-5|TRBV13
CASSLGHRTGQGQETQYF
>TRBJ1-2|TRBV2
CASKGQGNYGYTF
>TRBJ2-1|TRBV29-1
CSVDSGGAYNEQFF
>TRBJ1-1|TRBV5-4
CASSRGTGENTEAFF
>TRBJ1-1|TRBV25-1
CASRNSGGMNTEAFF
>TRBJ2-7|TRBV28
CASTPSGGRTRDEQYF
>TRBJ1-2|TRBV19
CASSIGSGDNYGYTF
>TRBJ2-5|TRBV19
CASSPRDIPDWETQYF
>TRBJ1-2|TRBV29-1
CSVVYGQGGRGYTF
>TRBJ1-1|TRBV4-1
CASIGPAGDTEAFF
>TRBJ1-5|TRBV4-1
CASSHSGINQPQHF
>TRBJ1-3|TRBV7-2
CASSLLPTGSSGNTIYF
>TRBJ2-2|TRBV14
CASSQDGIALNTGELFF
>TRBJ1-4|TRBV9
CASSVDREGPATNEKLFF
>TRBJ1-3|TRBV5-8
CASSFRAGPSGNTIYF
>TRBJ1-3|TRBV5-4
CASSPQGSSPGNTIYF
>TRBJ1-6|TRBV7-9
CASSLAGGANSPLHF
>TRBJ1-2|TRBV6-6
CASSDDYFYGYTF
>TRBJ2-2|TRBV19
CASSIGAGGTGELFF
>TRBJ1-6|TRBV11-2
CASSLEGFSLNNSPLHF
>TRBJ2-7|TRBV25-1
CASSTGTSTYEQYF
>TRBJ2-4|TRBV14
CASSQVEGTARGAKNIQYF
>TRBJ2-5|TRBV18
CASSPRGAQETQYF
>TRBJ1-2|TRBV9
CASSVEAGGGYTF
>TRBJ2-1|TRBV29-1
CSVDGYNEQFF
>TRBJ2-5|TRBV5-6
CASSVRDRESETQYF
>TRBJ2-7|TRBV7-2
CASSPRQTRNYEQYF
>TRBJ1-2|TRBV6-5
CASSYSGGLYGYTF
>TRBJ1-1|TRBV10-3
CAIGQGTGNTEAFF
>TRBJ1-5|TRBV30
CAWSPGNTQPQHF
>TRBJ2-3|TRBV27
CASSSNGQGTDTQYF
>TRBJ2-1|TRBV28
CASTTSSGAPNEQFF
>TRBJ1-4|TRBV28
CASSPGDSEMREKLFF
>TRBJ1-2|TRBV6-6
CASSYSSYGYTF